This TCR beta chain is from a study of Ad26.COV2.S vaccination and SARS-CoV-2 variants. Produced via immunoSEQ multiplex PCR; TCRdb's table is partial and in-frame only. The sample records roughly 700,000 clones, 89% being singletons. The treatment is: 15 to 20 received Ad26.COV2.S at low or high dose, single or two shots; roughly five received placebo; per-sample allocation not given. Day 63 after the first vaccine or placebo injection was the time point for sampling. As regards this clone: Its matching antigen is unknown.

Study-level points and caveats: Researchers cautioned that TCR breadth and depth analyses may have underestimated total T cell responses.

This TCR was sampled from a person between 18 and 59 years old who received the Ad26.COV2.S COVID-19 vaccine or a placebo. Specimen: peripheral blood, collected in a trial of Ad26.COV2.S vaccine versus placebo.

The CDR3 sequence is CASSGRARSNEKLFF. CDR3 bases: TGTGCCAGCAGCGGACGGGCGAGATCTAATGAAAAACTGTTTTTT. V is TRBV3-1 (or the pseudogene TRBV3-2) and J is TRBJ1-4; D is ambiguous. This CDR3 contains 15 residues. The germline V and J ends were trimmed by 5 bases and 3 bases, with 13 bases remaining between them. Germline V gene data show CDR1 as LGHDT and CDR2 as YNNKEL (reference sequence).